Below, 6 T cell receptor beta chains from the same sample are listed, as sequenced in a study of CD8+ T cells in alopecia areata. Treatment indicated: oral pan-JAK inhibitor, 5-10 mg twice daily. Reverse transcribed after extraction, RNA yielded cDNA as the sequencing template. Only in-frame clones appear in the TCRdb table, and some are missing; sequencing was by immunoSEQ multiplex PCR. The data contain 180,000 or so clones, more than 45% of them seen just once; the ten biggest clones take up 5.5% to 6%. The sequencing used CD4+ T cells sorted from blood, collected at week 24, from a patient treated with tofacitinib. These receptors originate from a human donor with alopecia areata.

This chain joins TRBV9 and TRBJ2-7; the D is unclear. Trimming took off 0 bases at V and 5 bases at J, with 12 bases between the two ends. Germline CDR1 is SGDLS and CDR2 is YYNGEE. This CDR3 has 14 amino acids. The CDR3 region has the DNA TGTGCCAGCAGCGTAGGTTCGTCACGCGACGAGCAGTACTTC. This translates into CASSVGSSRDEQYF.

V is TRBV14 and J is TRBJ2-1, with TRBD1 matching 9 bases. Germline CDR1 SGHDN, CDR2 FVKESK. The junction had 10 bases not matched to a gene; V was cut back by 5 bases and J by 14 bases. The CDR3 contains 13 residues. The CDR3 nucleotides read TGTGCCAGCAGCTATGGCCTGGGACAGGGAAAGTTCTTC. Its translation is CASSYGLGQGKFF.

This clone was seen only a few times. Written as DNA, the CDR3 is TGTGCCAGCAAGCGGGGGCAAGAGACCCAGTACTTC. Residues: CASKRGQETQYF. This rearrangement joins TRBV2 to TRBJ2-5, with 8 bases fitting TRBD2. CDR3 length equals 12 residues. CDR1 is SNHLY, CDR2 FYNNEI, per germline. V gave up 7 bases and J gave up 2 bases; unmatched junction bases: 0.

The chain is built from TRBV29-1 and TRBJ1-4; D call uncertain. Between the trimmed V and J ends, which lost 0 bases and 10 bases, there was a span of 6 bases. CDR1 and CDR2 from the germline V gene are SQVTM and ANQGSEA. There are 11 residues in the CDR3. The CDR3 region has the DNA TGCAGCGTTGAAGATGCGGGAAAACTGTTTTTT. This encodes CSVEDAGKLFF.

The chain joins TRBV29-1 to TRBJ2-3; D not certain. The V and J ends lost 4 bases and 0 bases respectively, with 8 bases between them. Germline V gene lookup returns CDR1 SQVTM and CDR2 ANQGSEA. The CDR3 is 13 amino acids. The CDR3: CSVAKRSTDTQYF. The CDR3 nucleotides are TGCAGCGTTGCCAAGCGAAGCACAGATACGCAGTATTTT.

The chain is built from TRBV14 and TRBJ1-1, with D unresolved. The CDR3 is 13 residues long. Germline-derived CDR1 and CDR2 are SGHDN and FVKESK. The V end lost 0 bases, the J end lost 1 base, and 3 bases lay between the germline ends. CDR3 DNA sequence: TGTGCCAGCAGCCAAGATAGGAACACTGAAGCTTTCTTT. As protein: CASSQDRNTEAFF. Complete variable domain (other parts from reference TRBV14 and TRBJ1-1): EAGVTQFPSHSVIEKGQTVTLRCDPISGHDNLYWYRRVMGKEIKFLLHFVKESKQDESGMPNNRFLAERTGGTYSTLKVQPAELEDSGVYFCASSQDRNTEAFFGQGTRLTVV.